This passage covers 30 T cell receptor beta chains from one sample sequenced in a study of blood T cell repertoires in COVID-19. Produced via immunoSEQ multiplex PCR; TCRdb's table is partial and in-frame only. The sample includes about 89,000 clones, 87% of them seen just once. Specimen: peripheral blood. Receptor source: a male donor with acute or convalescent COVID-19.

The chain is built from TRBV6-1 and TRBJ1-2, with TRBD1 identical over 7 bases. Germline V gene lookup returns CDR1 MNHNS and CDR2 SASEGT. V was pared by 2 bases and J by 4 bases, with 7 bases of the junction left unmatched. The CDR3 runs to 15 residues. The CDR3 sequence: CASSENSRTGYGYTF. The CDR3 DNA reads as TGTGCCAGCAGTGAAAACTCCCGGACAGGCTATGGCTACACCTTC.

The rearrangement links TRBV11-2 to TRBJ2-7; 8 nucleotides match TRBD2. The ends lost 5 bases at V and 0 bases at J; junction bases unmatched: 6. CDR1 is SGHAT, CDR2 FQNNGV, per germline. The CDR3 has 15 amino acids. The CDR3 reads CASSPRGGSSYEQYF. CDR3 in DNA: TGTGCCAGCAGCCCCCGGGGGGGAAGCTCCTACGAGCAGTACTTC.

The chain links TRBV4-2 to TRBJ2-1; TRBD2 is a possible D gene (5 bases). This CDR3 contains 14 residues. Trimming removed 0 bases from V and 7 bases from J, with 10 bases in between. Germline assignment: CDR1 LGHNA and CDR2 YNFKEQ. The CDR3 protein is CASSQDYTGNEQFF. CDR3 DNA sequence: TGTGCCAGCAGCCAAGATTATACGGGAAATGAGCAGTTCTTC.

The chain's CDR3 is CAWSGAGVGGELFF. The CDR3 DNA follows: TGTGCCTGGAGTGGGGCGGGGGTAGGCGGGGAGCTGTTTTTT. The genes are TRBV30 and TRBJ2-2, with 7 bases fitting TRBD2. Germline V gene data show CDR1 as GTSNPN and CDR2 as SVGIG (reference sequence). CDR3 length equals 14 residues. The trim removed 1 base at V and 7 bases at J, leaving 6 bases unmatched.

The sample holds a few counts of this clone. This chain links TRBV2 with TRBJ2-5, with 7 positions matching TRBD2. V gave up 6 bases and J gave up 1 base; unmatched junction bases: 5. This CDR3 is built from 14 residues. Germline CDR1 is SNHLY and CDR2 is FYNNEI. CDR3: CASRGRGSQETQYF. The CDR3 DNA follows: TGTGCCAGCAGGGGGAGGGGCAGCCAAGAGACCCAGTACTTC.

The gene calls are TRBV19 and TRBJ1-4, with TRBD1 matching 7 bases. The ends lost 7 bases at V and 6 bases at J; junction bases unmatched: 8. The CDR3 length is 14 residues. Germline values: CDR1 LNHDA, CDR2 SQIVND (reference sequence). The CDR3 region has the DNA TGTGCCAGTAAGCCGGGACAGAGACATGAAAAACTGTTTTTT. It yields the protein CASKPGQRHEKLFF.

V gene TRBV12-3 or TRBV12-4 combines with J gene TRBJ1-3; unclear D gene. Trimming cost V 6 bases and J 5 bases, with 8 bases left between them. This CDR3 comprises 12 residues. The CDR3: CASRPTRNTIYF. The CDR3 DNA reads TGTGCCAGCAGACCCACTAGAAACACCATATATTTT.

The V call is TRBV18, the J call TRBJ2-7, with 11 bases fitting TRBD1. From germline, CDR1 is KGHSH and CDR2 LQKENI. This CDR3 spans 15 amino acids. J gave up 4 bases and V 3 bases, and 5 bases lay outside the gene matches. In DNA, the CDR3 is TGTGCCAGCTCACCCGGACAGGGGGCTGGTTACGAGCAGTACTTC. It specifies CASSPGQGAGYEQYF.

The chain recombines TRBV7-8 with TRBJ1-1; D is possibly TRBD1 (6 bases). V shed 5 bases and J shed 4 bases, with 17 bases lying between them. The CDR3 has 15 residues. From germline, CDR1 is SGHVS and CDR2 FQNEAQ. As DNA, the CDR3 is TGTGCCAGCAGCCCAGGACCGGACAGCACCACTGAAGCTTTCTTT. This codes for CASSPGPDSTTEAFF.

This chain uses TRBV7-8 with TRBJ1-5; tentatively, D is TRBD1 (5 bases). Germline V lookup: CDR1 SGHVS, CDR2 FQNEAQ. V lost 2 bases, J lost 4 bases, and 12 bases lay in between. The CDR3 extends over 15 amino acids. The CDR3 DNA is TGTGCCAGCAGCTTAAGTCGGTCAGGGAATCAGCCCCAGCATTTT. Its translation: CASSLSRSGNQPQHF.

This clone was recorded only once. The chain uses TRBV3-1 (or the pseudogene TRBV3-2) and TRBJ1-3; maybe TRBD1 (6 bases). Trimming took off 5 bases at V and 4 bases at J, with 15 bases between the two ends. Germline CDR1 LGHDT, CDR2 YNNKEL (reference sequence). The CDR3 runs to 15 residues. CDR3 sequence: CASSNSPTGGNTIYF. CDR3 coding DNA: TGTGCCAGCAGCAACAGCCCGACAGGAGGAAACACCATATATTTT.

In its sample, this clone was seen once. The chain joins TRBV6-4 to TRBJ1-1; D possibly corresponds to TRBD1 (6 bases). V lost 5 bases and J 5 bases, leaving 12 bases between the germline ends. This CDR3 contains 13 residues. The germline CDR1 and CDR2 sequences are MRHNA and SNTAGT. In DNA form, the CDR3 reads TGTGCCAGCAGTACACAGGGTGATACTGAAGCTTTCTTT. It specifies CASSTQGDTEAFF.

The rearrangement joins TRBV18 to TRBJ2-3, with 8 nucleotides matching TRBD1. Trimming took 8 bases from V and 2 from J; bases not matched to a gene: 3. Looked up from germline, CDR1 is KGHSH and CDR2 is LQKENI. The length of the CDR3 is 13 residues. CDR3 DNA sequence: TGTGCCAGCGCGGACAGGGCCACAGATACGCAGTATTTT. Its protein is CASADRATDTQYF.

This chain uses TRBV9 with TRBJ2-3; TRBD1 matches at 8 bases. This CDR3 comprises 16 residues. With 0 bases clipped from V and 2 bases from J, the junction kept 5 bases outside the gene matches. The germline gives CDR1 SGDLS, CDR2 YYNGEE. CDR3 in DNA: TGTGCCAGCAGCGTAGAACGGGACAGGACCACAGATACGCAGTATTTT. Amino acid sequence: CASSVERDRTTDTQYF.

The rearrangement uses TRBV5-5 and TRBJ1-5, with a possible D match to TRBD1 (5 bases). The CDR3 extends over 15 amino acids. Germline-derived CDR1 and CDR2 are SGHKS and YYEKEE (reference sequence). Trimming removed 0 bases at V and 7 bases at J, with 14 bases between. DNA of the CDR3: TGTGCCAGCAGCTTGGGGCAGGGCTTGGGGCAGCCCCAGCATTTT. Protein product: CASSLGQGLGQPQHF.

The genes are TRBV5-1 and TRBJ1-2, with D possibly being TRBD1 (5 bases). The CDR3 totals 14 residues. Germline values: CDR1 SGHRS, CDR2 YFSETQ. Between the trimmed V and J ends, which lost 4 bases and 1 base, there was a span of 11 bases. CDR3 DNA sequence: TGCGCCAGCAGCCCGGCAGGGCTTAACTATGGCTACACCTTC. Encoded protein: CASSPAGLNYGYTF.

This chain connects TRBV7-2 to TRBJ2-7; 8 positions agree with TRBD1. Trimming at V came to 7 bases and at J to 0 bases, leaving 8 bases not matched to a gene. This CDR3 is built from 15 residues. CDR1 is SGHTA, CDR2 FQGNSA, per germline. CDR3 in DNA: TGTGCCAGCATGCTCGGGACAGGTAGCTCCTACGAGCAGTACTTC. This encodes CASMLGTGSSYEQYF.

The CDR3 sequence: CASSSFGGWDNTGELFF. The CDR3 bases are TGTGCCAGCAGCTCCTTCGGGGGGTGGGATAACACCGGGGAGCTGTTTTTT. The V call is TRBV11-2, the J call TRBJ2-2, with 7 bases matching TRBD2. The length of the CDR3 is 17 residues. Trimming removed 4 bases from V and 2 bases from J; junction bases left unmatched: 10. The germline V gene has CDR1 SGHAT and CDR2 FQNNGV.

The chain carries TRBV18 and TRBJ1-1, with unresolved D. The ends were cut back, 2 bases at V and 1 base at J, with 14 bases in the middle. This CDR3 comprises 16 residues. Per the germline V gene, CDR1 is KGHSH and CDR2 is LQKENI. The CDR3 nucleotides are TGTGCCAGCTCACCAATGAGAGAGGGTGCGAACACTGAAGCTTTCTTT. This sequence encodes CASSPMREGANTEAFF. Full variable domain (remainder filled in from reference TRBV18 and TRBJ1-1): NAGVMQNPRHLVRRRGQEARLRCSPMKGHSHVYWYRQLPEEGLKFMVYLQKENIIDESGMPKERFSAEFPKEGPSILRIQQVVRGDSAAYFCASSPMREGANTEAFFGQGTRLTVV.

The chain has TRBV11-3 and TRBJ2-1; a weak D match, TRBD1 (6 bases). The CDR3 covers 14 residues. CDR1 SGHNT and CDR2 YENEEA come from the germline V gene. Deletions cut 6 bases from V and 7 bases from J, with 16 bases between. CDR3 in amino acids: CASSYGRTANEQFF. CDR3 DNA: TGTGCCAGCAGTTACGGCCGGACAGCTAATGAGCAGTTCTTC.

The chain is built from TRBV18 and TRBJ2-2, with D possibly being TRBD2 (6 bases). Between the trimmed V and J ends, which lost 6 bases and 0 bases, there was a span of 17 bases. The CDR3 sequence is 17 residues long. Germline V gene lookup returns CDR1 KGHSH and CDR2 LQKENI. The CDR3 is CASSPAGPGANTGELFF. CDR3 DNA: TGTGCCAGCTCCCCGGCGGGTCCGGGGGCGAACACCGGGGAGCTGTTTTTT.

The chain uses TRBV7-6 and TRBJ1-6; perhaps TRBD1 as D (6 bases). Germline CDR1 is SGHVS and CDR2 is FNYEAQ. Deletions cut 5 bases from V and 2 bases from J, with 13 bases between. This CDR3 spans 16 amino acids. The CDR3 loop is CASSLSTGPYNSPLHF. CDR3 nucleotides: TGTGCCAGCAGCCTGTCTACAGGGCCCTATAATTCACCCCTCCACTTT. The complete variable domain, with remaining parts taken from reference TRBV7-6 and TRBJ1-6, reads GAGVSQSPRYKVTKRGQDVALRCDPISGHVSLYWYRQALGQGPEFLTYFNYEAQQDKSGLPNDRFSAERPEGSISTLTIQRTEQRDSAMYRCASSLSTGPYNSPLHFGNGTRLTVT.

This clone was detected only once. The DNA of the CDR3 is TGTGCCAGCAGCTGGGAGGGCAAACCCACCGGGGAGCTGTTTTTT. It encodes CASSWEGKPTGELFF. The chain combines TRBV7-2 with TRBJ2-2; 7 bases align to TRBD2. This CDR3 is built from 15 residues. Trimming cost V 4 bases and J 4 bases; bases outside gene matches: 6. Germline V gives CDR1 SGHTA, CDR2 FQGNSA.

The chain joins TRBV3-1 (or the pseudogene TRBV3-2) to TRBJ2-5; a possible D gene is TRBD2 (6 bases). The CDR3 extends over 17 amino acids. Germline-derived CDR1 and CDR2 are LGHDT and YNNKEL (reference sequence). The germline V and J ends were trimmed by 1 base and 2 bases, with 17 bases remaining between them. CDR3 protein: CASSQVRAGGDQETQYF. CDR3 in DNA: TGTGCCAGCAGCCAAGTTCGGGCAGGAGGGGATCAAGAGACCCAGTACTTC.

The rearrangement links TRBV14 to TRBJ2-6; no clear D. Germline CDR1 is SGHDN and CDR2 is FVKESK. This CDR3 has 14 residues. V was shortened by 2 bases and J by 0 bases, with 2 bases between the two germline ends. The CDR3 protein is CASSQLSGANVLTF. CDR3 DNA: TGTGCCAGCAGCCAACTCTCTGGGGCCAACGTCCTGACTTTC.

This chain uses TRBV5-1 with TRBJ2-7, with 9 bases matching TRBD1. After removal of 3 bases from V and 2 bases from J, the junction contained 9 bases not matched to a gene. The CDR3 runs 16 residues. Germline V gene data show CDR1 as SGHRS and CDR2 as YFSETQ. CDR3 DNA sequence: TGCGCCAGCAGCTCACTACAGGGGGCCAATCCCTACGAGCAGTACTTC. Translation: CASSSLQGANPYEQYF.

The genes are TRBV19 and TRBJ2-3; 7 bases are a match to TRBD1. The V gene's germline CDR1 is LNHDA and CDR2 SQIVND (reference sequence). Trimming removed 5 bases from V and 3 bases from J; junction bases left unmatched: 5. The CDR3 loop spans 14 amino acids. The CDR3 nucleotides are TGTGCCAGTAGTCCTCGGACAGGTACAGATACGCAGTATTTT. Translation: CASSPRTGTDTQYF.

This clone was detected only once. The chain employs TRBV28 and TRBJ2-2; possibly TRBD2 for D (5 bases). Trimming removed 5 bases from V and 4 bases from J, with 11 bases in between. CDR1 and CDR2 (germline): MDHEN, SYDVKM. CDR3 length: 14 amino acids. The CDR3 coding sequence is TGTGCCAGCAGTCTGCCGGGATCCACCGGGGAGCTGTTTTTT. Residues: CASSLPGSTGELFF.

CDR3: CASSRGQGLTGELFF. CDR3 DNA: TGTGCCAGCAGCCGGGGGCAGGGTCTCACCGGGGAGCTGTTTTTT. The chain couples TRBV3-1 (or the pseudogene TRBV3-2) to TRBJ2-2; weak D call: TRBD1 (6 bases). V lost 4 bases and J lost 4, with 13 bases in between. CDR1 LGHDT and CDR2 YNNKEL come from the germline V gene (reference sequence). This CDR3 region has 15 residues.

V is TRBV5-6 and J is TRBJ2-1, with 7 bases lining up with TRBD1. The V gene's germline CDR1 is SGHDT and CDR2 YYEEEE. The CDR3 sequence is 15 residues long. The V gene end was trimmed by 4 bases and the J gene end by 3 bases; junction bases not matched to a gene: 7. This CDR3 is CASSKTGQNYNEQFF. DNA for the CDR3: TGTGCCAGCAGCAAAACGGGACAGAACTACAATGAGCAGTTCTTC. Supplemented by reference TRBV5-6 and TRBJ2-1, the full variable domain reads DAGVTQSPTHLIKTRGQQVTLRCSPKSGHDTVSWYQQALGQGPQFIFQYYEEEERQRGNFPDRFSGHQFPNYSSELNVNALLLGDSALYLCASSKTGQNYNEQFFGPGTRLTVL.